Following are 6 T cell receptor beta chains from one sample sequenced in a study of cytomegalovirus exposure and HLA in healthy donors. Primers: 60 Vbeta forward and 13 Jbeta reverse. Sequencing was performed with immunoSEQ multiplex PCR; in TCRdb, only in-frame clones are kept and a portion is missing. The table has about 180,000 clones, 81% seen once. The sample was PBMCs. These receptors all come from a woman between 25 and 40 years old in good health and CMV-seronegative.

About this clone: One end of the junction fails to match germline, which may point to a read error. The chain links TRBV28 to TRBJ2-6; TRBD1 might be the D (5 bases). This CDR3 spans 17 amino acids. The germline CDR1 and CDR2 sequences are MDHEN and SYDVKM. Here the CDR3 reads CASSPPVLGSGANGLTF. CDR3 DNA: TGTGCCAGCAGTCCTCCCGTTCTAGGTTCTGGGGCCAACGGCCTGACTTTC.

The chain uses TRBV5-4 and TRBJ1-1; no firm D call. Trimming removed 0 bases from V and 4 bases from J, with 10 bases in between. This CDR3 comprises 14 residues. Germline V gives CDR1 SGHNT, CDR2 YYREEE (reference sequence). CDR3 bases: TGTGCCAGCAGCTTGGCGATCGTCGGCACTGAAGCTTTCTTT. This gives the protein CASSLAIVGTEAFF.

The CDR3: CASSPTGIPNYNEQFF. CDR3 sequence (DNA): TGTGCCAGTAGTCCGACAGGGATTCCCAACTACAATGAGCAGTTCTTC. The gene calls are TRBV19 and TRBJ2-1, with 7 bases aligning to TRBD1. CDR3 length equals 16 residues. Per germline, CDR1 LNHDA and CDR2 SQIVND (reference sequence). V lost 5 bases to trimming and J lost 3 bases; unmatched junction nucleotides: 10.

V is TRBV2 and J is TRBJ2-2, with TRBD2 as a possible D gene (7 bases). Germline CDR1 reads SNHLY; CDR2 reads FYNNEI. V lost 6 bases, J lost 4 bases, and 21 bases lay in between. The CDR3 consists of 17 residues. CDR3 in amino acids: CASSAHRGGGATGELFF. CDR3 nucleotides: TGTGCCAGCAGCGCCCACCGGGGCGGGGGCGCCACCGGGGAGCTGTTTTTT.

The rearrangement links TRBV10-2 to TRBJ2-5, with 8 nucleotides matching TRBD2. The CDR3 totals 15 residues. Trimming removed 4 bases from V and 4 bases from J; junction bases left unmatched: 8. Looked up from germline, CDR1 is WSHSY and CDR2 is SAAADI. The CDR3 DNA reads as TGCGCCAGCAGTGTGACGGGGGGGCCGGGAGAGACCCAGTACTTC. Its translation: CASSVTGGPGETQYF.

This clone has a handful of counts. This chain joins TRBV7-8 and TRBJ1-2; no clear D. The CDR3 runs 15 residues. Trimming left V 1 base short and J 3 bases short, with 12 bases between. Germline V gives CDR1 SGHVS, CDR2 FQNEAQ. Here the CDR3 reads CASSLGLIRDYGYTF. The DNA of the CDR3 is TGTGCCAGCAGCTTAGGCCTAATTCGCGACTATGGCTACACCTTC.